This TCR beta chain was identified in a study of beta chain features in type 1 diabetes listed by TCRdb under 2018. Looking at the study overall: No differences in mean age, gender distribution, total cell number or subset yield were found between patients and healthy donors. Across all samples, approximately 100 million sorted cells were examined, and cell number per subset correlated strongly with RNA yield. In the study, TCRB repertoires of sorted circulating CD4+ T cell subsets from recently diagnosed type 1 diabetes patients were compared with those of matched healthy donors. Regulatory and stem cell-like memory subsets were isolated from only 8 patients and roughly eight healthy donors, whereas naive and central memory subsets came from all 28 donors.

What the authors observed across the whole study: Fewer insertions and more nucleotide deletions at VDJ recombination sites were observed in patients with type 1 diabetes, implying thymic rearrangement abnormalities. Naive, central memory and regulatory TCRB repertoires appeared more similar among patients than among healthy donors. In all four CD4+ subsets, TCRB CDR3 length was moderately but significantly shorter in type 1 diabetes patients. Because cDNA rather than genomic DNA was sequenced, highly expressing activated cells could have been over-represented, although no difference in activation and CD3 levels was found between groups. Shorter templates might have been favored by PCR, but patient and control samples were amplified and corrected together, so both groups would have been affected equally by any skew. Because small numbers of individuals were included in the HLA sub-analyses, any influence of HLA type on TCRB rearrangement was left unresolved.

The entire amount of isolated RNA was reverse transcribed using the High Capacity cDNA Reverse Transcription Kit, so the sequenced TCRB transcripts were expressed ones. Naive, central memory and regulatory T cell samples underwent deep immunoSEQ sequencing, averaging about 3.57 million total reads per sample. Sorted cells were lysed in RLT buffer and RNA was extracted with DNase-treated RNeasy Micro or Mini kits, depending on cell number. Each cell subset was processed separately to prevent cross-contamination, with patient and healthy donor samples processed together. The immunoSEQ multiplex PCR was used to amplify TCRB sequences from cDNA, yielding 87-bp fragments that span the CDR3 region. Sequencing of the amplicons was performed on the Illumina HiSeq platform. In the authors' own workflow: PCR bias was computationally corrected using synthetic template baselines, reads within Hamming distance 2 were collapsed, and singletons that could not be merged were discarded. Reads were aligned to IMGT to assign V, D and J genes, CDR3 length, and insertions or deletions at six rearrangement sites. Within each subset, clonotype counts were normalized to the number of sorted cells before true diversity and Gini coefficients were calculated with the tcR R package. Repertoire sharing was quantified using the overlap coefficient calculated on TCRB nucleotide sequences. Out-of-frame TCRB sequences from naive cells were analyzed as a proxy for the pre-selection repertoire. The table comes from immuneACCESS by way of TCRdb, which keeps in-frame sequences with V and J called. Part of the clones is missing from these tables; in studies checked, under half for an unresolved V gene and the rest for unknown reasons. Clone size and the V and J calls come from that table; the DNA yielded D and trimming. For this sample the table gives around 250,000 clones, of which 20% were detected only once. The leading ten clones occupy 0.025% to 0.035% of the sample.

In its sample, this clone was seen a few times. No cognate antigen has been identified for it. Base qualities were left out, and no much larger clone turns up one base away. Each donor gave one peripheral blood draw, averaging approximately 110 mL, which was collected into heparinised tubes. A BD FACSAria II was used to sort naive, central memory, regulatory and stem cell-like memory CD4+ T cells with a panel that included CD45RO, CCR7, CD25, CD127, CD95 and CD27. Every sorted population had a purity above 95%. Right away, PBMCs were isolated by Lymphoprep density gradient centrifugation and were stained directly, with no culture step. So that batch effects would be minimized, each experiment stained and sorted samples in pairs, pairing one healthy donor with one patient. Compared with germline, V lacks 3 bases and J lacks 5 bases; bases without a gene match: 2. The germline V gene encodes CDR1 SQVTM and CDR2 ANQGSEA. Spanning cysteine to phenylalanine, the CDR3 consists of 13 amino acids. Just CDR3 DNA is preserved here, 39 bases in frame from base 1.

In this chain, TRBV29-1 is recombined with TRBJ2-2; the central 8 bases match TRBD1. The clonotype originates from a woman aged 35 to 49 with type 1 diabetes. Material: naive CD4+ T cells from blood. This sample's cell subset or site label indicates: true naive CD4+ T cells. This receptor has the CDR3 CSVDTGGTGELFF. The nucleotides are TGCAGCGTTGACACAGGGGGAACCGGGGAGCTGTTTTTT.